The 25 T cell receptor beta chains reported below all come from one sample, sequenced in a study of blood T cell repertoires in COVID-19. Sequencing used immunoSEQ multiplex PCR; TCRdb keeps in-frame clones, though not all of them. Seen here are roughly 300,000 clones, 85% observed once, and the top ten hold about 2.5%. Sequences were obtained from PBMCs or T cells enriched from blood (not recorded which). The receptors were gathered from a woman aged 50 to 60 who had recovered from COVID-19.

This clone was detected once. The genes are TRBV5-1 and TRBJ2-1; TRBD1 is a possible D gene (6 bases). Germline V gene sequence: CDR1 SGHRS, CDR2 YFSETQ. There are 13 residues in the CDR3. Deletions cut 3 bases from V and 8 bases from J, with 12 bases between. This CDR3 is CASSSPRGYEQFF. The CDR3 DNA reads TGCGCCAGCAGCTCCCCCAGGGGCTATGAGCAGTTCTTC.

This clone was seen only a few times. J is TRBJ2-3 and V is TRBV6-4; TRBD2 matches at 8 bases. The V gene end was trimmed by 3 bases and the J gene end by 1 base; junction bases not matched to a gene: 0. The CDR3 sequence is 14 residues long. Per germline, CDR1 MRHNA and CDR2 SNTAGT. CDR3: CASSETSGTDTQYF. For the CDR3, the DNA is TGTGCCAGCAGTGAGACTAGCGGCACAGATACGCAGTATTTT.

This clone was observed once. The rearrangement joins TRBV5-4 to TRBJ2-1; tentatively, D is TRBD1 (5 bases). Germline loops: CDR1 SGHNT, CDR2 YYREEE (reference sequence). The length of the CDR3 is 13 residues. The V end was cut by 4 bases, the J end by 7 bases, with 12 bases between. CDR3 nucleotide sequence: TGTGCCAGCAGCCAATTACAGGTGAATGAGCAGTTCTTC. It is translated as CASSQLQVNEQFF.

This clone was observed once. The CDR3 reads CASSAQGANYGYTF. The CDR3 nucleotides are TGTGCCAGTAGCGCTCAGGGGGCGAACTATGGCTACACCTTC. The chain links TRBV19 to TRBJ1-2; 8 bases fit TRBD1. The trim removed 6 bases at V and 2 bases at J, leaving 5 bases unmatched. Germline CDR1 and CDR2: LNHDA and SQIVND (reference sequence). This CDR3 has 14 amino acids.

The chain couples TRBV19 to TRBJ2-1; tentative D call: TRBD2 (6 bases). CDR3 size: 13 residues. Germline V gives CDR1 LNHDA, CDR2 SQIVND (reference sequence). V was pared by 6 bases and J by 6 bases, with 12 bases between. In DNA form, the CDR3 reads TGTGCCAGTAGGCTAACCGGGGGCAATGAGCAGTTCTTC. This encodes CASRLTGGNEQFF.

The CDR3 DNA reads as TGCAGCGTTGGAGGTCAGGGGACTACGCAGTATTTT. Protein product: CSVGGQGTTQYF. The chain combines TRBV29-1 with TRBJ2-3, with D maybe TRBD1 (6 bases). The CDR3 is 12 amino acids. Trimming took 4 bases from V and 8 from J, leaving 13 bases between them. CDR1 is SQVTM and CDR2 is ANQGSEA in the germline V gene.

CDR3 sequence reads: CATNGGAETQYF. The DNA for the CDR3 is TGTGCCACGAATGGCGGGGCAGAGACCCAGTACTTC. The V and J genes are TRBV6-6 and TRBJ2-5; D is perhaps TRBD2 (6 bases). CDR1 MNHNY and CDR2 SVGAGI come from the germline V gene (reference sequence). The CDR3 runs to 12 residues. V gave up 10 bases and J gave up 4 bases, with 13 bases separating them.

This clone was seen a single time. The V gene is TRBV28, the J gene TRBJ2-7, with D perhaps matching TRBD1 (5 bases). V lost 5 bases and J lost 0, with 11 bases in between. The V gene's germline CDR1 is MDHEN and CDR2 SYDVKM. This CDR3 has 14 amino acids. The DNA of the CDR3 is TGTGCCAGCAGTCTACAGGATTACTCCTACGAGCAGTACTTC. Protein sequence: CASSLQDYSYEQYF.

The J gene is TRBJ1-4, the V gene TRBV29-1; a weak D match, TRBD1 (5 bases). The CDR3 consists of 11 residues. CDR1 SQVTM and CDR2 ANQGSEA come from the germline V gene. The V gene lost 5 bases and the J gene lost 8 bases, with 9 bases spanning the gap. CDR3 amino acids: CSVLDNEKLFF. In DNA, the CDR3 is TGCAGCGTTTTGGACAACGAAAAACTGTTTTTT.

The V call is TRBV19, the J call TRBJ2-1; TRBD1 aligns across 7 bases. Per germline, CDR1 LNHDA and CDR2 SQIVND (reference sequence). The CDR3 is 14 amino acids. Germline trimming cut 4 bases from V and 7 bases from J; bases unmatched to any gene: 7. The CDR3 here is CASSTHTGVNEQFF. The CDR3 DNA follows: TGTGCCAGTAGTACCCACACAGGGGTAAATGAGCAGTTCTTC. Drawing the rest from reference TRBV19 and TRBJ2-1, the complete variable domain is DGGITQSPKYLFRKEGQNVTLSCEQNLNHDAMYWYRQDPGQGLRLIYYSQIVNDFQKGDIAEGYSVSREKKESFPLTVTSAQKNPTAFYLCASSTHTGVNEQFFGPGTRLTVL.

The rearrangement joins TRBV13 to TRBJ1-5, with TRBD1 as a possible D gene (6 bases). CDR3 length equals 14 residues. The V gene's germline CDR1 is PRHDT and CDR2 FYEKMQ (reference sequence). The V end was cut by 4 bases, the J end by 2 bases, with 9 bases between. The CDR3 DNA follows: TGTGCCAGCAGCTACTCAGGGGGCAATCAGCCCCAGCATTTT. Protein sequence: CASSYSGGNQPQHF.

This rearrangement joins TRBV5-1 to TRBJ1-2; 10 nucleotides agree with TRBD1. Germline trimming cut 1 base from V and 6 bases from J; bases unmatched to any gene: 9. CDR1 and CDR2 (germline): SGHRS, YFSETQ. The CDR3 extends over 16 amino acids. This CDR3 reads CASSLPTGTGVDGYTF. CDR3 DNA sequence: TGCGCCAGCAGCTTGCCAACCGGGACAGGGGTCGATGGCTACACCTTC. Together with reference TRBV5-1 and TRBJ1-2, the CDR3 gives the full variable domain: KAGVTQTPRYLIKTRGQQVTLSCSPISGHRSVSWYQQTPGQGLQFLFEYFSETQRNKGNFPGRFSGRQFSNSRSEMNVSTLELGDSALYLCASSLPTGTGVDGYTFGSGTRLTVV.

This chain links TRBV5-1 with TRBJ1-5; 10 bases match TRBD1. This CDR3 is 15 amino acids long. Unmatched junction bases numbered 1, after V lost 3 bases and J lost 1 base. Germline V gene lookup returns CDR1 SGHRS and CDR2 YFSETQ. The CDR3 here is CASSSGQGSNQPQHF. The CDR3 DNA is TGCGCCAGCAGCTCGGGACAGGGGAGCAATCAGCCCCAGCATTTT.

The chain recombines TRBV12-5 with TRBJ1-4; 7 bases agree with TRBD1. J gave up 0 bases and V 1 base, and 8 bases lay outside the gene matches. From germline, CDR1 is LGHNT and CDR2 FRNRAP. The CDR3 runs to 18 residues. CDR3 nucleotides: TGTGCTAGTGGTTTGGCGACAGGGAGCCTAGCAACTAATGAAAAACTGTTTTTT. Its translation: CASGLATGSLATNEKLFF.

This rearrangement joins TRBV5-6 to TRBJ1-3, with 10 bases fitting TRBD1. The CDR3 extends over 15 amino acids. Trimming removed 4 bases from V and 6 bases from J; junction bases left unmatched: 7. Germline CDR1 is SGHDT and CDR2 is YYEEEE. The CDR3 loop is CASSGAGTGENTIYF. Here the CDR3 DNA reads TGTGCCAGCAGCGGAGCCGGGACAGGGGAAAACACCATATATTTT. Using reference TRBV5-6 and TRBJ1-3 for the parts outside the CDR3, the full variable domain is DAGVTQSPTHLIKTRGQQVTLRCSPKSGHDTVSWYQQALGQGPQFIFQYYEEEERQRGNFPDRFSGHQFPNYSSELNVNALLLGDSALYLCASSGAGTGENTIYFGEGSWLTVV.

This rearrangement joins TRBV7-9 to TRBJ2-7; 8 bases fit TRBD2. This CDR3 contains 16 residues. The V segment lost 5 bases and the J segment 4 bases; nucleotides outside the gene matches: 13. CDR1 and CDR2 (germline): SEHNR, FQNEAQ (reference sequence). The CDR3 nucleotides read TGTGCCAGCAGCGACGTCGGGGGGGCCTCTGGGTACGAGCAGTACTTC. This codes for CASSDVGGASGYEQYF.

This clone has only one observation. The V gene is TRBV2, the J gene TRBJ1-6, with a weak D call TRBD1 (6 bases). Germline CDR1 SNHLY, CDR2 FYNNEI. The CDR3 runs to 13 residues. Trimming pared 5 bases from V and 7 bases from J, leaving 9 bases between. CDR3 nucleotide sequence: TGTGCCAGCAGTACAGGGTCAAATTCACCCCTCCACTTT. This codes for CASSTGSNSPLHF. Together with reference TRBV2 and TRBJ1-6, the CDR3 gives the full variable domain: EPEVTQTPSHQVTQMGQEVILRCVPISNHLYFYWYRQILGQKVEFLVSFYNNEISEKSEIFDDQFSVERPDGSNFTLKIRSTKLEDSAMYFCASSTGSNSPLHFGNGTRLTVT.

Here the CDR3 reads CASSPPSMGPTGELFF. The CDR3 coding sequence is TGCGCCAGCAGCCCGCCCTCTATGGGGCCCACCGGGGAGCTGTTTTTT. This sequence joins TRBV5-1 and TRBJ2-2; D might be TRBD1 (5 bases). The ends were cut back, 4 bases at V and 4 bases at J, with 17 bases in the middle. Germline CDR1 reads SGHRS; CDR2 reads YFSETQ. This CDR3 spans 16 amino acids.

This clone came up once. The chain joins TRBV2 to TRBJ1-2, with D uncertain. This CDR3 has 14 amino acids. CDR1 SNHLY and CDR2 FYNNEI come from the germline V gene. Trimming took 3 bases from V and 4 from J, leaving 12 bases between them. The CDR3 DNA sequence: TGTGCCAGCAGTGAGGGCAGGTACATCTATGGCTACACCTTC. Its protein product is CASSEGRYIYGYTF.

The rearrangement joins TRBV4-3 to TRBJ1-2; 7 positions match TRBD1. The CDR3 consists of 17 residues. The ends lost 0 bases at V and 8 bases at J; junction bases unmatched: 15. CDR1 and CDR2 from the germline V gene are LGHNA and YSLEER. This chain's CDR3 is CASSQDLQQGSVGGYTF. CDR3 nucleotides: TGCGCCAGCAGCCAAGATTTACAACAGGGGTCGGTGGGGGGCTACACCTTC.

Details on this clone: At the DNA level, this CDR3 is encoded by other sequences in the same sample as well. J is TRBJ2-7 and V is TRBV5-1; a possible D gene is TRBD2 (5 bases). V was trimmed by 0 bases and J by 4 bases, leaving 5 bases between them. Per germline, CDR1 SGHRS and CDR2 YFSETQ. The CDR3 covers 12 residues. The CDR3 coding sequence is TGCGCCAGCAGCTTGGGAGGGTACGAGCAGTACTTC. It encodes CASSLGGYEQYF.

The chain has TRBV2 and TRBJ2-4; TRBD2 agrees at 8 bases. The CDR3 extends over 13 amino acids. CDR1 and CDR2 from the germline V gene are SNHLY and FYNNEI. V shed 5 bases and J 8 bases; nucleotides not matched to a gene: 5. In nucleotides, the CDR3 is TGTGCCAGCAGTTGGAGCGGGGGTGACATTCAGTACTTC. It specifies CASSWSGGDIQYF. The whole variable domain, remainder taken from reference TRBV2 and TRBJ2-4, is EPEVTQTPSHQVTQMGQEVILRCVPISNHLYFYWYRQILGQKVEFLVSFYNNEISEKSEIFDDQFSVERPDGSNFTLKIRSTKLEDSAMYFCASSWSGGDIQYFGAGTRLSVL.

This chain connects TRBV29-1 to TRBJ2-2, with a possible D match to TRBD1 (6 bases). Germline assignment: CDR1 SQVTM and CDR2 ANQGSEA. The CDR3 sequence is 13 residues long. V dropped 3 bases and J dropped 5 bases, with 10 bases sitting between them. The CDR3 is CSVDGRGTGELFF. In DNA form, the CDR3 reads TGCAGCGTTGATGGCAGGGGTACCGGGGAGCTGTTTTTT.

V and J are TRBV7-2 and TRBJ2-2, with D possibly TRBD2 on 5 matching bases. V was pared by 0 bases and J by 4 bases, with 15 bases between. Germline assignment: CDR1 SGHTA and CDR2 FQGNSA. The CDR3 runs to 17 residues. This chain's CDR3 is CASSLAIGGGPTGELFF. As DNA, the CDR3 is TGTGCCAGCAGCTTAGCGATAGGTGGAGGACCCACCGGGGAGCTGTTTTTT.

This chain joins TRBV10-3 and TRBJ1-3, with 8 bases identical to TRBD1. This CDR3 spans 14 amino acids. CDR1 and CDR2 (germline): ENHRY, SYGVKD. V lost 10 bases, J lost 3 bases, and 8 bases stayed unmatched. The CDR3 DNA reads TGTGCCACCTCTGTGACAGGGGTTGGAAACACCATATATTTT. Amino acids: CATSVTGVGNTIYF.